These 18 T cell receptor beta chains were all obtained from the same sample, sequenced in a study of blood T cell repertoires in COVID-19. Data came from immunoSEQ multiplex PCR; TCRdb stores just in-frame clones and leaves some out. The sample contains some 99,000 clones, nearly 85% of which appear only once. What was sequenced was peripheral blood. These receptors all come from a woman aged 50 to 60 with acute or convalescent COVID-19.

This rearrangement joins TRBV5-1 to TRBJ1-4, with 7 bases lining up with TRBD1. V lost 3 bases to trimming and J lost 10 bases; unmatched junction nucleotides: 15. The length of the CDR3 is 16 residues. Germline CDR1 reads SGHRS; CDR2 reads YFSETQ. The CDR3 region is CASSSAPDRAGGKLFF. The CDR3 nucleotides read TGCGCCAGCAGCTCGGCCCCCGACAGGGCAGGGGGAAAACTGTTTTTT.

This rearrangement joins TRBV27 to TRBJ1-2, with 8 bases aligning to TRBD1. Germline loops: CDR1 MNHEY, CDR2 SMNVEV (reference sequence). CDR3 length equals 15 residues. Trimming at V came to 3 bases and at J to 8 bases, leaving 11 bases not matched to a gene. CDR3 region: CASSFLNRGTSGYTF. CDR3 DNA sequence: TGTGCCAGCAGTTTTTTAAACAGGGGGACGTCAGGCTACACCTTC.

The gene calls are TRBV5-6 and TRBJ1-2, with D unresolved. The CDR3 spans 12 residues. Germline V gene lookup returns CDR1 SGHDT and CDR2 YYEEEE. V shed 4 bases and J shed 5 bases, with 9 bases lying between them. CDR3 amino acids: CASSPGEYGYTF. DNA of the CDR3: TGTGCCAGCAGCCCCGGAGAATATGGCTACACCTTC. The full variable domain, completed using reference TRBV5-6 and TRBJ1-2, is DAGVTQSPTHLIKTRGQQVTLRCSPKSGHDTVSWYQQALGQGPQFIFQYYEEEERQRGNFPDRFSGHQFPNYSSELNVNALLLGDSALYLCASSPGEYGYTFGSGTRLTVV.

The chain recombines TRBV10-2 with TRBJ1-1, with 8 bases identical to TRBD1. Unmatched junction bases numbered 15, after V lost 8 bases and J lost 4 bases. Germline lookup yields CDR1 WSHSY and CDR2 SAAADI. The length of the CDR3 is 16 residues. CDR3 bases: TGCGCCAGCGGGGGCCCTCAGGACAGGGACGGCACTGAAGCTTTCTTT. Its translation: CASGGPQDRDGTEAFF.

This chain connects TRBV3-1 (or the pseudogene TRBV3-2) to TRBJ2-2; TRBD2 matches at 8 bases. Germline assignment: CDR1 LGHDT and CDR2 YNNKEL (reference sequence). The CDR3 is 16 amino acids. The V gene end was trimmed by 3 bases and the J gene end by 1 base; junction bases not matched to a gene: 4. This CDR3 reads CASSHSGALNTGELFF. The CDR3 bases are TGTGCCAGCAGCCATAGCGGGGCCTTGAACACCGGGGAGCTGTTTTTT.

The V call is TRBV27, the J call TRBJ1-1; 8 bases fit TRBD1. Germline trimming cut 5 bases from V and 5 bases from J; bases unmatched to any gene: 7. Per the germline V gene, CDR1 is MNHEY and CDR2 is SMNVEV (reference sequence). The CDR3 contains 14 residues. CDR3 sequence reads: CASSAGQGWTEAFF. For the CDR3, the DNA is TGTGCCAGCAGTGCAGGACAGGGATGGACTGAAGCTTTCTTT.

Many counts were recorded for this clone. This sample includes further DNA sequences coding for the same CDR3. The genes are TRBV9 and TRBJ1-6; 9 nucleotides match TRBD1. The germline V gene has CDR1 SGDLS and CDR2 YYNGEE. V lost 3 bases and J lost 9; bases outside the gene matches: 4. This CDR3 contains 14 residues. Here the CDR3 DNA reads TGTGCCAGCAGCGCGACAGGGGGTGGTTCACCCCTCCACTTT. It is translated as CASSATGGGSPLHF.

The chain carries TRBV5-8 and TRBJ1-5; D possibly corresponds to TRBD1 (6 bases). Trimming shortened V by 2 bases and J by 4 bases, and 13 bases separated the two germline ends. The length of the CDR3 is 15 residues. In germline, CDR1 is SGHTS, CDR2 YDEGEE. CDR3 sequence (DNA): TGTGCCAGCAGCTTTGGCCGGACAGCTAATCAGCCCCAGCATTTT. Its translation: CASSFGRTANQPQHF.

The gene calls are TRBV5-1 and TRBJ2-7; D uncertain. V lost 5 bases and J 3 bases, leaving 21 bases between the germline ends. In germline, CDR1 is SGHRS, CDR2 YFSETQ. The CDR3 is made up of 16 amino acids. CDR3 DNA: TGCGCCAGCAGACCCCAGAGATTTGTACCGGGCTACGAGCAGTACTTC. Amino acids: CASRPQRFVPGYEQYF. The full variable domain, its missing parts supplied by reference TRBV5-1 and TRBJ2-7, is KAGVTQTPRYLIKTRGQQVTLSCSPISGHRSVSWYQQTPGQGLQFLFEYFSETQRNKGNFPGRFSGRQFSNSRSEMNVSTLELGDSALYLCASRPQRFVPGYEQYFGPGTRLTVT.

This chain uses TRBV18 with TRBJ1-2; 7 positions agree with TRBD1. Germline CDR1 and CDR2: KGHSH and LQKENI. The CDR3 is made up of 16 amino acids. The V and J ends lost 0 bases and 8 bases, in that order; junction bases with no gene match: 12. In DNA, the CDR3 is TGTGCCAGCTCACCACCTGAGGGGCGACAGGGCGGCGGCTACACCTTC. It translates to CASSPPEGRQGGGYTF. Drawing the rest from reference TRBV18 and TRBJ1-2, the complete variable domain is NAGVMQNPRHLVRRRGQEARLRCSPMKGHSHVYWYRQLPEEGLKFMVYLQKENIIDESGMPKERFSAEFPKEGPSILRIQQVVRGDSAAYFCASSPPEGRQGGGYTFGSGTRLTVV.

The chain is built from TRBV28 and TRBJ1-1; 10 bases agree with TRBD1. The CDR3 sequence is 17 residues long. The germline V gene encodes CDR1 MDHEN and CDR2 SYDVKM. The V gene end was trimmed by 6 bases and the J gene end by 0 bases; junction bases not matched to a gene: 10. The CDR3 loop is CASSHGGDRGLNTEAFF. The CDR3 DNA follows: TGTGCCAGCAGCCACGGGGGAGACAGGGGGCTGAACACTGAAGCTTTCTTT.

This clone was counted a single time. V gene TRBV3-1 (or the pseudogene TRBV3-2) combines with J gene TRBJ2-3, with D maybe TRBD2 (7 bases). Between the trimmed V and J ends, which lost 4 bases and 2 bases, there was a span of 28 bases. The CDR3 length is 20 residues. Germline V gene lookup returns CDR1 LGHDT and CDR2 YNNKEL (reference sequence). CDR3 residues: CASSRKTLGGGALFTDTQYF. CDR3 in DNA: TGTGCCAGCAGCCGAAAGACACTAGGAGGGGGGGCCCTCTTCACAGATACGCAGTATTTT.

V is TRBV4-1 and J is TRBJ1-5; 8 bases map to TRBD1. The CDR3 is made up of 15 amino acids. Trimming cost V 1 base and J 5 bases; bases outside gene matches: 4. Per the germline V gene, CDR1 is MGHRA and CDR2 is YSYEKL. Here the CDR3 reads CASSQARGPHQPQHF. The CDR3, as DNA: TGCGCCAGCAGCCAAGCCAGGGGGCCGCATCAGCCCCAGCATTTT.

The chain employs TRBV28 and TRBJ1-5; D is possibly TRBD1 (6 bases). Germline loops: CDR1 MDHEN, CDR2 SYDVKM. CDR3 length: 14 residues. Trimming removed 5 bases at V and 5 bases at J, with 13 bases between. CDR3 in DNA: TGTGCCAGCAGTCTCACAGGGACCGATCAGCCCCAGCATTTT. Translation gives CASSLTGTDQPQHF. Together with reference TRBV28 and TRBJ1-5, the CDR3 gives the full variable domain: DVKVTQSSRYLVKRTGEKVFLECVQDMDHENMFWYRQDPGLGLRLIYFSYDVKMKEKGDIPEGYSVSREKKERFSLILESASTNQTSMYLCASSLTGTDQPQHFGDGTRLSIL.

This clone was detected a few times. V is TRBV18 and J is TRBJ1-3, with 9 bases that match TRBD1. V lost 6 bases, J lost 1 base, and 7 bases stayed unmatched. This CDR3 has 16 amino acids. Germline V gene lookup returns CDR1 KGHSH and CDR2 LQKENI. CDR3 sequence reads: CASSDLGTGSGNTIYF. The DNA for the CDR3 is TGTGCCAGCTCGGACTTGGGGACAGGGTCTGGAAACACCATATATTTT.

The chain recombines TRBV6-5 with TRBJ2-7; TRBD1 aligns across 9 bases. The V gene end was trimmed by 0 bases and the J gene end by 4 bases; junction bases not matched to a gene: 4. This CDR3 contains 15 residues. CDR1 is MNHEY and CDR2 is SVGAGI in the germline V gene. CDR3 nucleotide sequence: TGTGCCAGCAGTTACTCCGACAGGGGGAATTACGAGCAGTACTTC. Its translation: CASSYSDRGNYEQYF.

V is TRBV7-6 and J is TRBJ2-5; 11 bases align to TRBD2. The J segment lost 5 bases and the V segment lost 5 bases, leaving 4 bases of the junction unmatched. CDR1 SGHVS and CDR2 FNYEAQ come from the germline V gene. The CDR3 is 14 residues long. The CDR3 loop reads CASSHRLAGETQYF. For the CDR3, the DNA is TGTGCCAGCAGCCACCGACTAGCGGGGGAGACCCAGTACTTC.

V usage is TRBV21-1 and J usage is TRBJ1-3; the table's TRBD1 call for D was not verified on the DNA. TRBV21-1 is shown as a pseudogene. The CDR3 loop spans 14 amino acids. The CDR3 DNA follows: TGTGCCCCCCCCGGAGGGGGCACGGGAAACACCATATATTTT. It yields the protein CAPPGGGTGNTIYF.